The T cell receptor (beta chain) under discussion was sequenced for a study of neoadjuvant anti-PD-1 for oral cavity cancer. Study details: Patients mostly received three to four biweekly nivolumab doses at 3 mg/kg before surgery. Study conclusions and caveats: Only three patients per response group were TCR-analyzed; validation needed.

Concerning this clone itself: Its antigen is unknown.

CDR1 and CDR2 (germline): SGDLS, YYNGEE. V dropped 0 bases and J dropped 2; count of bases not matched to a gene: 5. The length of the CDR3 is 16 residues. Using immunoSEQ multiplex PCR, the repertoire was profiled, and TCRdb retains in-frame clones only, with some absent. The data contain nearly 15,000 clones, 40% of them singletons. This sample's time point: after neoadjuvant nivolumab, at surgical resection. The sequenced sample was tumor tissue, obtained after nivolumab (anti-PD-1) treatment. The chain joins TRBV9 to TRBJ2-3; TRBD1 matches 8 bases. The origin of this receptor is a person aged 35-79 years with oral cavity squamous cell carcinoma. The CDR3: CASSVASGGLTDTQYF. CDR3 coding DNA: TGTGCCAGCAGCGTAGCTTCAGGGGGCCTCACAGATACGCAGTATTTT.